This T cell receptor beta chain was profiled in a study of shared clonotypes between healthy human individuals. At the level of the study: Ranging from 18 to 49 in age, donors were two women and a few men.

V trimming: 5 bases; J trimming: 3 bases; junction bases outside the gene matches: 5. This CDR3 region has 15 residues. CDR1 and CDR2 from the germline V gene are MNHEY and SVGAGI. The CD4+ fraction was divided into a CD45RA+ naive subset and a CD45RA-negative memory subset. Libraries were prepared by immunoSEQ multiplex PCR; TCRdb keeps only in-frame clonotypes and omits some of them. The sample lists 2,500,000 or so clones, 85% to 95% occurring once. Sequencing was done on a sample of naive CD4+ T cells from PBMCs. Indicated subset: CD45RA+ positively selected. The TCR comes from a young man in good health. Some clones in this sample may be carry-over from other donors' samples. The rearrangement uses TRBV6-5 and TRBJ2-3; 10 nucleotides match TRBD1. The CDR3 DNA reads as TGTGCCAGCAGTCTGTGGACAGGGGGGACAGATACGCAGTATTTT. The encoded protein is CASSLWTGGTDTQYF.